This TCR beta chain was documented in a study of cytomegalovirus exposure and HLA in healthy donors. As for the study in general: In a later analysis, the roughly 120 validation repertoires were reported to have used the same platform as the roughly 700 first-cohort repertoires.

Details on this clone: The antigen remains unidentified.

This CDR3 is 16 amino acids long. Germline V gene sequence: CDR1 SGHTA, CDR2 FQGNSA. After removal of 5 bases from V and 6 bases from J, the junction contained 11 bases not matched to a gene. Study results and limitations: Most TCR sequences proved rare, with some public TCRs found in many donors. Confirmation was obtained in vitro that a few CMV-associated chains are specific for CMV antigens. Using the classifier, cytomegalovirus status was reportedly diagnosed with high specificity and sensitivity.

Sequencing used immunoSEQ multiplex PCR; TCRdb keeps in-frame clones, though not all of them. The sample records about 150,000 clones, 75% to 90% being singletons. This TCR derives from a man between 18 and 35 years old in good health and CMV-seropositive. What was sequenced was PBMCs. This rearrangement joins TRBV7-2 to TRBJ2-4; 9 bases align to TRBD1. The CDR3 DNA is TGTGCCAGCAGCCTACAGGGGGCGCACGGTACAAACATTCAGTACTTC. This codes for CASSLQGAHGTNIQYF. Full variable domain (rest looked up from reference TRBV7-2 and TRBJ2-4): GAGVSQSPSNKVTEKGKDVELRCDPISGHTALYWYRQSLGQGLEFLIYFQGNSAPDKSGLPSDRFSAERTGGSVSTLTIQRTQQEDSAVYLCASSLQGAHGTNIQYFGAGTRLSVL.